This T cell receptor beta chain was captured by sequencing in a study of T cell responses to AZD1222 COVID-19 vaccine. A word on this clone: Its antigen is still unknown.

Regarding the study as a whole: Repertoires were obtained solely post-peak T cell response.

This CDR3 is 14 amino acids long. In germline, CDR1 is GTSNPN, CDR2 SVGIG (reference sequence). V shed 2 bases and J shed 0 bases, with 8 bases lying between them. Profiling relied on immunoSEQ multiplex PCR, and the TCRdb table lists in-frame clones only, not all of them. This table has about 110,000 clones, approximately 89% appearing once. Sample: peripheral blood, taken on day 0 of MenACWY control vaccination. The V call is TRBV30, the J call TRBJ1-3; no clear D. The TCR comes from an adult in good health. In nucleotides, the CDR3 is TGTGCCTGGAGTCGAGGGAGCTCTGGAAACACCATATATTTT. Its translation: CAWSRGSSGNTIYF.